A selection of T cell receptor beta chains follows, all from one sample in a study of blood T cell repertoires in COVID-19. Clones were sequenced by immunoSEQ multiplex PCR, and TCRdb holds only the in-frame ones, with some missing. The data hold 150,000 to 200,000 clones, with about 88% observed a single time. The source material was peripheral blood. The receptors were gathered from a human donor in a cohort sampled during active COVID-19. Both conserved end residues are part of each CDR3. A D gene is named only where the DNA matches it firmly. Only part of the rows carry a size: once, few, many, or a class if the clone is expanded.

D	V	J	size	DNA	CDR3
-	TRBV10-3	TRBJ2-6	-	TGTGCCATCAGTGATCCTAGTGTCCCTCAGTCTGGGGCCAACGTCCTGACTTTC	CAISDPSVPQSGANVLTF
TRBD1	TRBV29-1	TRBJ2-7	once	TGCAGCGTTGGGACAGGGTTCGAGCAGTACTTC	CSVGTGFEQYF
TRBD1	TRBV19	TRBJ2-7	-	TGTGCCAGTAGAACCCGGGACAGTTTTTCCTACGAGCAGTACTTC	CASRTRDSFSYEQYF
-	TRBV12-3/TRBV12-4	TRBJ2-1	-	TGTGCCAGCCTAACGACGGGCTACAATGAGCAGTTCTTC	CASLTTGYNEQFF
-	TRBV27	TRBJ2-2	few	TGTGCCAGCAGTTCCCCGGGACACAGTAACACCGGGGAGCTGTTTTTT	CASSSPGHSNTGELFF
-	TRBV21-1	TRBJ2-1	-	TGTGCCATACGGGGGGGAGAGGACGGACTAGCGGCAATTAGCTCCTACAATGAGCAGTTCTTC	CAIRGGEDGLAAISSYNEQFF
TRBD2	TRBV5-4	TRBJ2-7	-	TGTGCCAGCAGCCCTGACGCCGGGACTAGCGGCTACGAGCAGTACTTC	CASSPDAGTSGYEQYF
TRBD1	TRBV12-5	TRBJ2-7	-	TGTGCTAGTGGTGAGGGACAGAGCCCGGGGGAGCAGTACTTC	CASGEGQSPGEQYF
-	TRBV5-6	TRBJ1-1	-	TGTGCCAGCAGCTTGACTCCTGGGAACACTGAAGCTTTCTTT	CASSLTPGNTEAFF
TRBD1	TRBV27	TRBJ1-1	-	TGTGCCAGCAGTTTTACAGGGGGGGGGAACACTGAAGCTTTCTTT	CASSFTGGGNTEAFF
TRBD2	TRBV11-2	TRBJ2-7	many	TGTGCCAGCAGCTCACTGCGCGGGGGAAACTACGAGCAGTACTTC	CASSSLRGGNYEQYF
-	TRBV11-2	TRBJ1-4	-	TGTGCCAGCAGCTCAAATCCGGGACTCAGGGACGAAAAACTGTTTTTT	CASSSNPGLRDEKLFF
TRBD2	TRBV20-1	TRBJ2-1	-	TGCAGTGCTAGTTACGGGACTAGATCCAATGAGCAGTTCTTC	CSASYGTRSNEQFF
-	TRBV6-2/TRBV6-3	TRBJ2-3	-	TGTGCCAGCAGTTTAATGGGCAGGGGCACAGATACGCAGTATTTT	CASSLMGRGTDTQYF
-	TRBV5-1	TRBJ2-6	-	TGCGCCAGTCGACTAACAACTGGGGCCAACGTCCTGACTTTC	CASRLTTGANVLTF
-	TRBV5-5	TRBJ1-3	-	TGTGCCAGCAGCTTGGGGGATGGCGGGGCATCTGGAAACACCATATATTTT	CASSLGDGGASGNTIYF
-	TRBV10-3	TRBJ2-2	-	TGTGCCATCAGTGAATTCGCCCAGCAGGGCGGGGAGCTGTTTTTT	CAISEFAQQGGELFF
-	TRBV15	TRBJ1-1	few	TGTGCCACCAGCAGAGTCAGAGGGCTCCTGAACACTGAAGCTTTCTTT	CATSRVRGLLNTEAFF
-	TRBV19	TRBJ1-5	once	TGTGCGACTAAAAGGGCAGGGGATCGTCAGCCCCAGCATTTT	CATKRAGDRQPQHF
-	TRBV6-2/TRBV6-3	TRBJ2-1	-	TGTGCCAGCAGTTACCCGGCAGGGGGAGGCTACAATGAGCAGTTCTTC	CASSYPAGGGYNEQFF
-	TRBV27	TRBJ1-3	-	TGTGCCAGCAGTTTATCGGGGCGTCCTTTATTATCTGGAAACACCATATATTTT	CASSLSGRPLLSGNTIYF
TRBD1	TRBV18	TRBJ1-6	few	TGTGCCAGCTCATTGGGACAGGGGGCTAGTAATTCACCCCTCCACTTT	CASSLGQGASNSPLHF
-	TRBV7-9	TRBJ2-1	-	TGTGCCAGCAGCTTACTTACTAGCAGAAGCTACAATGAGCAGTTCTTC	CASSLLTSRSYNEQFF
-	TRBV10-1	TRBJ2-1	-	TGCGCCAGCAGTCCCAGAGGGGGAGCATATCGAAATGAGCAGTTCTTC	CASSPRGGAYRNEQFF
TRBD2	TRBV10-3	TRBJ2-7	-	TGTGCCATCAGTGGGACTAGCGGGAGGGCCGCCTACGAGCAGTACTTC	CAISGTSGRAAYEQYF
TRBD2	TRBV7-2	TRBJ2-2	-	TGTGCCAGCAGCCCCACTAGCGGGGGGGCAGGGGAGCTGTTTTTT	CASSPTSGGAGELFF
-	TRBV4-1	TRBJ2-4	-	TGCGCCAGCAGCCAGTCTCCGGCGGGATACATTCAGTACTTC	CASSQSPAGYIQYF
TRBD1	TRBV6-1	TRBJ1-2	-	TGTGCCAGCAGTGAAGGGACAGGGGACGACTATGGCTACACCTTC	CASSEGTGDDYGYTF
-	TRBV6-2/TRBV6-3	TRBJ1-6	few	TGTGCCAGCAGTCCCCGGGACTCCTATAATTCACCCCTCCACTTT	CASSPRDSYNSPLHF
TRBD2	TRBV6-5	TRBJ2-7	-	TGTGCCAGCAGTTACGGGAGGGGTCCCCTCGGCGAGCAGTACTTC	CASSYGRGPLGEQYF
TRBD2	TRBV4-1	TRBJ2-2	-	TGCGCCAGCAGCCAAGATTTCAGCGGGGGGGCGACCGGGGAGCTGTTTTTT	CASSQDFSGGATGELFF
-	TRBV9	TRBJ1-1	-	TGTGCCAGCAGCGTAGGTCTCCCCGAGGCCCGGACTGAAGCTTTCTTT	CASSVGLPEARTEAFF
TRBD2	TRBV5-4	TRBJ2-3	-	TGTGCCAGCAGCGGTAGACTAGCGGGGGGCAGCACAGATACGCAGTATTTT	CASSGRLAGGSTDTQYF
TRBD2	TRBV5-5	TRBJ2-5	-	TGTGCCAGCAGCTGGGAGGGTCTAGCGGGGGGCATCTACCAAGAGACCCAGTACTTC	CASSWEGLAGGIYQETQYF
-	TRBV30	TRBJ2-6	-	TGTGCCTGGAGTGCAGTCAGCTCTGGGGCCAACGTCCTGACTTTC	CAWSAVSSGANVLTF
-	TRBV4-3	TRBJ1-5	-	TGCGCCAGCAGCCCCACCGGGGTCCAGCCCCAGCATTTT	CASSPTGVQPQHF
-	TRBV2	TRBJ2-1	-	TGTGCCAGCAGGATTTTTTCCAGCGGGAACCAGGGGAATGAGCAGTTCTTC	CASRIFSSGNQGNEQFF
-	TRBV28	TRBJ2-7	few	TGTGCCAGCAGCCTTGGAGGGCACTACGAGCAGTACTTC	CASSLGGHYEQYF
-	TRBV30	TRBJ1-2	once	TGTGCCTGGGGGGACCTTCGGGGTATGGGCTACACCTTC	CAWGDLRGMGYTF
TRBD2	TRBV5-6	TRBJ2-1	once	TGTGCCAGCAGCTTGGTCCCCCTAGCGGGGGGATTCAATGAGCAGTTCTTC	CASSLVPLAGGFNEQFF